The T cell receptor beta chain under discussion was sequenced for a study of CD8+ T cells in alopecia areata. Study details: Twice a day, 5 to 10 mg of oral tofacitinib was administered to treated patients. Whole-study findings and limits: Possibly because of HLA-related factors, TCR sharing was less clear across patients than in mice. An increase in clonality over normal scalp was evident in lesional scalp, especially alopecia totalis/universalis.

The authors sorted CD4+ and CD8+ T cells from PBMCs. Sequencing templates came from extracted RNA that was reverse transcribed into cDNA. Libraries were prepared by immunoSEQ multiplex PCR; TCRdb keeps only in-frame clonotypes and omits some of them. The profile shows some 170,000 clones, 50% to 60% of them singletons. This clone turned up a few times. Its antigen is currently unknown. The specimen was CD4+ T cells sorted from blood, collected at week 0. The TCR originated in a human donor with alopecia areata.

CDR3 sequence: CASQGFQETQYF. As DNA, the CDR3 is TGTGCCAGCCAAGGGTTCCAAGAGACCCAGTACTTC. The rearrangement links TRBV6-5 to TRBJ2-5; D is unresolved. The V gene's germline CDR1 is MNHEY and CDR2 SVGAGI. The CDR3 totals 12 residues. Trimming removed 8 bases at V and 1 base at J, with 8 bases between.